This passage covers 22 T cell receptor beta chains from one sample sequenced in a study of blood T cell repertoires in COVID-19. The data were produced by immunoSEQ multiplex PCR, yet TCRdb's version contains in-frame clones alone and is incomplete. The sample yields about 200,000 clones, approximately 90% seen once. The specimen was peripheral blood. The receptors derive from a man aged 50 or older with COVID-19, enrolled during active disease.

The J gene is TRBJ1-2, the V gene TRBV20-1; D gene unclear. The V gene lost 1 base and the J gene lost 4 bases, with 4 bases spanning the gap. Germline V CDR1 and CDR2: DFQATT, SNEGSKA (reference sequence). The CDR3 runs to 11 residues. CDR3 in amino acids: CSARVSYGYTF. As DNA, the CDR3 is TGCAGTGCTAGAGTCAGCTATGGCTACACCTTC.

This chain connects TRBV6-5 to TRBJ2-5; D call uncertain. The CDR3 runs 12 residues. Trimming pared 5 bases from V and 5 bases from J, leaving 9 bases between. Germline lookup yields CDR1 MNHEY and CDR2 SVGAGI. The CDR3 here is CASSKTLETQYF. CDR3 nucleotides: TGTGCCAGCAGTAAGACTCTGGAGACCCAGTACTTC.

This clone appeared a single time. In the same sample, other DNA sequences code for this CDR3. V is TRBV5-4 and J is TRBJ2-1; TRBD1 aligns across 7 bases. The V segment lost 4 bases and the J segment 9 bases; nucleotides outside the gene matches: 10. Germline CDR1 SGHNT, CDR2 YYREEE (reference sequence). The CDR3 consists of 14 residues. The CDR3, as DNA: TGTGCCAGCAGCCCTATACAGGGGACGGGTGAGCAGTTCTTC. Amino acids: CASSPIQGTGEQFF.

This clone came up once. This sequence joins TRBV28 and TRBJ2-7; TRBD1 agrees at 10 bases. Germline trimming cut 8 bases from V and 3 bases from J; bases unmatched to any gene: 4. Germline CDR1 is MDHEN and CDR2 is SYDVKM. CDR3 length: 13 residues. The CDR3 region is CASLGTGDYEQYF. CDR3 nucleotides: TGTGCCAGCCTCGGGACAGGGGACTACGAGCAGTACTTC.

The V gene is TRBV23-1, the J gene TRBJ1-1; D gene ambiguous. TRBV23-1 is sorted into the ORF group, with uncertain function. V dropped 4 bases and J dropped 4 bases, with 13 bases sitting between them. CDR3 length: 14 amino acids. The CDR3 DNA is TGCGCCAGCAGTCGGCGCGGCAGAGGCACTGAAGCTTTCTTT. This codes for CASSRRGRGTEAFF.

The chain couples TRBV5-6 to TRBJ2-5; 10 bases agree with TRBD1. Trimming removed 4 bases from V and 9 bases from J; junction bases left unmatched: 6. There are 13 residues in the CDR3. Germline CDR1 SGHDT, CDR2 YYEEEE. CDR3 residues: CASSGGQGRAQYF. CDR3 nucleotide sequence: TGTGCCAGCAGCGGGGGACAGGGGAGGGCCCAGTACTTC.

The J gene is TRBJ2-2, the V gene TRBV5-4, with 8 bases matching TRBD1. The V gene's germline CDR1 is SGHNT and CDR2 YYREEE (reference sequence). The CDR3 totals 15 residues. V was pared by 1 base and J by 6 bases, with 5 bases of the junction left unmatched. The CDR3 region has the DNA TGTGCCAGCAGCTTGAACAGGGGGAGGTCCGGGGAGCTGTTTTTT. It specifies CASSLNRGRSGELFF.

The chain combines TRBV12-3 or TRBV12-4 with TRBJ2-7; weak D call: TRBD1 (6 bases). This CDR3 region has 13 residues. The V and J ends lost 7 bases and 5 bases respectively, with 15 bases between them. The CDR3, as DNA: TGTGCCAGCACCCTGGTTGGGGGCCACGAGCAGTACTTC. It translates to CASTLVGGHEQYF.

Comments on this clone: The same CDR3 arises from other DNA sequences in this sample as well. The genes are TRBV7-3 and TRBJ2-3, with a possible D match to TRBD2 (5 bases). V was pared by 2 bases and J by 3 bases, with 12 bases between. CDR1 is SGHTA and CDR2 is FQGTGA in the germline V gene. The CDR3 extends over 15 amino acids. This chain's CDR3 is CASSLEGVGTDTQYF. CDR3 coding DNA: TGTGCCAGCAGCTTAGAGGGAGTGGGGACAGATACGCAGTATTTT.

A few counts support this clone. This sequence joins TRBV7-2 and TRBJ2-1; D remains unclear. From germline, CDR1 is SGHTA and CDR2 FQGNSA. V was clipped by 5 bases and J by 2 bases, with 7 bases between them. The CDR3 length is 13 residues. The CDR3 region has the DNA TGTGCCAGCAGCCACAGACCCTACAATGAGCAGTTCTTC. As protein: CASSHRPYNEQFF.

V gene TRBV11-2 combines with J gene TRBJ2-2; the match to TRBD2 covers 8 bases. CDR1 and CDR2 (germline): SGHAT, FQNNGV. The CDR3 is 15 amino acids. J was trimmed by 9 bases and V by 5 bases; bases with no gene match: 11. DNA of the CDR3: TGTGCCAGCAGCCCCCGAGCTAGCGGGCCCCGGGAGCTGTTTTTT. Translated: CASSPRASGPRELFF. Drawing the rest from reference TRBV11-2 and TRBJ2-2, the complete variable domain is EAGVAQSPRYKIIEKRQSVAFWCNPISGHATLYWYQQILGQGPKLLIQFQNNGVVDDSQLPKDRFSAERLKGVDSTLKIQPAKLEDSAVYLCASSPRASGPRELFFGEGSRLTVL.

J is TRBJ2-1 and V is TRBV5-1; D possibly corresponds to TRBD2 (5 bases). V lost 6 bases, J lost 7 bases, and 11 bases lay in between. The CDR3 contains 12 residues. CDR1 and CDR2 (germline): SGHRS, YFSETQ. The CDR3 DNA sequence: TGCGCCAGCACCGATGGACTTAATGAGCAGTTCTTC. Translated, it gives CASTDGLNEQFF. Drawing the rest from reference TRBV5-1 and TRBJ2-1, the complete variable domain is KAGVTQTPRYLIKTRGQQVTLSCSPISGHRSVSWYQQTPGQGLQFLFEYFSETQRNKGNFPGRFSGRQFSNSRSEMNVSTLELGDSALYLCASTDGLNEQFFGPGTRLTVL.

V and J are TRBV30 and TRBJ1-5, with D possibly matching TRBD1 (6 bases). Trimming left V 2 bases short and J 6 bases short, with 11 bases between. The germline V gene has CDR1 GTSNPN and CDR2 SVGIG (reference sequence). CDR3 length: 13 amino acids. In DNA form, the CDR3 reads TGTGCCTGGAGTCCAGGGGTTTCTCAGCCCCAGCATTTT. The encoded protein is CAWSPGVSQPQHF.

This clone was counted at least ten times. The chain links TRBV3-1 (or the pseudogene TRBV3-2) to TRBJ2-3; tentatively, D is TRBD2 (6 bases). The V end was cut by 4 bases, the J end by 3 bases, with 14 bases between. Germline CDR1 and CDR2: LGHDT and YNNKEL (reference sequence). CDR3 length equals 15 residues. The CDR3 nucleotides read TGTGCCAGCAGCCGAAGACTAGGGAGGACAGATACGCAGTATTTT. Its translation: CASSRRLGRTDTQYF.

The chain has TRBV3-1 (or the pseudogene TRBV3-2) and TRBJ2-1; 8 bases align to TRBD2. The length of the CDR3 is 15 residues. With 4 bases clipped from V and 2 bases from J, the junction kept 4 bases outside the gene matches. Germline V CDR1 and CDR2: LGHDT, YNNKEL (reference sequence). CDR3: CASSRVAGTYNEQFF. CDR3 in DNA: TGTGCCAGCAGCCGAGTAGCGGGAACCTACAATGAGCAGTTCTTC.

The chain recombines TRBV9 with TRBJ2-6; D is unresolved. Germline V gene sequence: CDR1 SGDLS, CDR2 YYNGEE. Between the trimmed V and J ends, which lost 5 bases and 3 bases, there was a span of 12 bases. There are 15 residues in the CDR3. The chain's CDR3 is CASSLAFFGANVLTF. CDR3 nucleotides: TGTGCCAGCAGTTTAGCTTTTTTTGGGGCCAACGTCCTGACTTTC.

This clone has only a few counts. CDR3 in amino acids: CASSLAGTGNTEAFF. In DNA, the CDR3 is TGTGCCAGCAGCTTAGCTGGGACAGGGAACACTGAAGCTTTCTTT. The genes are TRBV7-9 and TRBJ1-1, with 8 positions matching TRBD1. The V gene end was trimmed by 0 bases and the J gene end by 1 base; junction bases not matched to a gene: 1. CDR3 length: 15 residues. Germline loops: CDR1 SEHNR, CDR2 FQNEAQ (reference sequence).

V gene TRBV7-9 combines with J gene TRBJ2-1, with D tentatively TRBD2 (5 bases). Trimming pared 5 bases from V and 1 base from J, leaving 12 bases between. Germline V gene data show CDR1 as SEHNR and CDR2 as FQNEAQ (reference sequence). The CDR3 loop spans 15 amino acids. In DNA form, the CDR3 reads TGTGCCAGCAGCCTTAGGACGGGGTCCTACAATGAGCAGTTCTTC. Translating it yields CASSLRTGSYNEQFF.

This rearrangement joins TRBV7-9 to TRBJ2-1; 8 bases align to TRBD2. CDR1 is SEHNR and CDR2 is FQNEAQ in the germline V gene (reference sequence). This CDR3 has 16 residues. The junction had 6 bases not matched to a gene; V was cut back by 3 bases and J by 2 bases. The CDR3 sequence: CASSFRTSGAYNEQFF. DNA of the CDR3: TGTGCCAGCAGCTTCAGAACTAGCGGAGCCTACAATGAGCAGTTCTTC.

This sequence joins TRBV5-1 and TRBJ2-5; 8 bases fit TRBD2. CDR1 is SGHRS, CDR2 YFSETQ, per germline. The CDR3 runs to 13 residues. The V segment lost 6 bases and the J segment 1 base; nucleotides outside the gene matches: 2. The CDR3 DNA follows: TGCGCCAGCAATAGCGGGGCCCAAGAGACCCAGTACTTC. Its translation: CASNSGAQETQYF.

The chain is built from TRBV28 and TRBJ1-4; 7 bases are a match to TRBD1. Germline assignment: CDR1 MDHEN and CDR2 SYDVKM. The CDR3 has 16 amino acids. V was pared by 10 bases and J by 4 bases, with 15 bases of the junction left unmatched. This chain's CDR3 is CATNPRPGQHNEKLFF. The CDR3, as DNA: TGTGCCACCAACCCTCGCCCGGGACAGCATAATGAAAAACTGTTTTTT.

This chain uses TRBV2 with TRBJ2-6; TRBD1 matches at 11 bases. CDR1 and CDR2 (germline): SNHLY, FYNNEI. The CDR3 runs 17 residues. Trimming removed 4 bases from V and 1 base from J; junction bases left unmatched: 3. The CDR3 here is CASSGGTGGSGANVLTF. The CDR3 DNA sequence: TGTGCCAGCAGTGGCGGGACAGGGGGTTCTGGGGCCAACGTCCTGACTTTC.